This entry features one T cell receptor (beta chain) sequence. Its antigen is currently unknown. These data originate in a study of a mutant IDH1 vaccine in newly diagnosed glioma. Study at large: Mean patient age was about 40 years; roughly 62% were male and around 38% female.

Data came from immunoSEQ multiplex PCR; TCRdb stores just in-frame clones and leaves some out. This table holds tens of thousands of clones, approximately 80% found once. Overall study findings and caveats: Patients mounted vaccine-induced immune responses in around 93% of cases.

Time point specified: week 11, during vaccination. Each dose delivered 300 ug of mutant IDH1 20-mer peptide subcutaneously with imiquimod. The V end was cut by 6 bases, the J end by 4 bases, with 19 bases between. Germline CDR1 SGDLS, CDR2 YYNGEE. The CDR3 has 15 amino acids. The starting material was PBMCs, obtained from a glioma patient whose treatment included an IDH1 peptide vaccine. The TCR was taken from a young man with glioma. The rearrangement joins TRBV9 to TRBJ1-2; D is perhaps TRBD1 (6 bases). The CDR3 loop is CASTEGGSPLYGYTF. In DNA form, the CDR3 reads TGTGCCAGCACGGAGGGGGGGTCCCCACTCTATGGCTACACCTTC.